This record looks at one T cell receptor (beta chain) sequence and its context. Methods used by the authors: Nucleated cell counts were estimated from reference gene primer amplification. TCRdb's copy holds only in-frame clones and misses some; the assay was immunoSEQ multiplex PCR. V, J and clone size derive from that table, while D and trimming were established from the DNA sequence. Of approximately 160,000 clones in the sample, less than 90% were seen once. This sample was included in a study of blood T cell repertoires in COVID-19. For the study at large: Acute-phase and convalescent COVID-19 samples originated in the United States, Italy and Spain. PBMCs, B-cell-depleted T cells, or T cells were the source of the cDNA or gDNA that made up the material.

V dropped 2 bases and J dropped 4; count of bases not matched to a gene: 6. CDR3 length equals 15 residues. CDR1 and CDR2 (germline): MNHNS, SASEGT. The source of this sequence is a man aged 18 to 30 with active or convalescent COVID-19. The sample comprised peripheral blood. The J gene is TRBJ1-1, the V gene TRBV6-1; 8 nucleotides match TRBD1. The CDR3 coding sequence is TGTGCCAGCAGTGAATCCCGACAGGGGATCACTGAAGCTTTCTTT. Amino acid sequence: CASSESRQGITEAFF.